These T cell receptor beta chains were read from a single sample in a study of blood T cells in healthy people across ages. MiXCR, applied by TCRdb to the 5' RACE reads, yields one record per CDR3 protein. The sample holds 780,000 or so distinct CDR3 sequences, 56% seen once. The sample consisted of blood. Source of these receptors: a man in his forties or fifties in good health. The CDR3 runs from the conserved cysteine through the conserved F or W. A D gene is named only where the DNA matches it firmly. Size is omitted from some rows. Given values are once, few, many or a class for expanded clones.

j_gene	abundance	d_gene	v_gene	CDR3aa	CDR3nt
TRBJ2-5	-	-	TRBV20-1	CSARTWRGQTGNEQYF	TGCAGTGCTAGAACATGGCGGGGCCAGACAGGAAATGAGCAGTACTTC
TRBJ2-6	once	-	TRBV12-3/TRBV12-4	CASRAVRGSGANVLTF	TGTGCCAGCAGAGCAGTCAGGGGATCTGGGGCCAACGTCCTGACTTTC
TRBJ2-5	-	-	TRBV29-1	CSVGPETQYF	TGCAGCGTTGGGCCAGAGACCCAGTACTTC
TRBJ1-4	-	-	TRBV20-1	CSARDLRDPDEKLFF	TGCAGTGCTAGAGATCTCAGGGACCCGGATGAAAAACTGTTTTTT
TRBJ1-2	-	TRBD1	TRBV7-6	CASSPSTGVNYGYTF	TGTGCCAGCAGCCCATCAACAGGGGTTAACTATGGCTACACCTTC
TRBJ2-5	few	-	TRBV9	CASSVTSWYQETQYF	TGTGCCAGCAGCGTAACCTCTTGGTACCAAGAGACCCAGTACTTC
TRBJ2-7	-	TRBD1	TRBV3-1	CASSRDRGDYEQYF	TGTGCCAGCAGCCGCGACAGGGGAGATTACGAGCAGTACTTC
TRBJ2-1	-	TRBD2	TRBV24-1	CATSWGTSGRNKRDYNEQFF	TGTGCCACCTCCTGGGGAACTAGCGGGAGGAATAAGAGGGACTACAATGAGCAGTTCTTC
TRBJ2-1	-	-	TRBV7-2	CASSLPSNEQFF	TGTGCCAGCAGCTTACCTTCCAATGAGCAGTTCTTC
TRBJ2-7	-	-	TRBV6-5	CASTDSSSYNEQYF	TGTGCCAGCACTGACTCGAGCTCCTACAATGAGCAGTACTTC
TRBJ1-5	-	-	TRBV3-1	CASSQDGNSNQPQHF	TGTGCCAGCAGCCAAGACGGTAATAGCAATCAGCCCCAGCATTTT
TRBJ1-2	-	-	TRBV20-1	CSAIGDTNYGYTF	TGCAGTGCTATAGGGGACACAAACTATGGCTACACCTTC
TRBJ2-1	-	-	TRBV7-9	CASSLISPRGHNEQFF	TGTGCCAGCAGCTTAATAAGCCCGAGGGGACACAATGAGCAGTTCTTC
TRBJ2-5	-	-	TRBV7-3	CASSSRGRTRDEQYF	TGTGCCAGCAGCTCCCGAGGCAGGACACGGGATGAGCAGTACTTC
TRBJ2-7	few	-	TRBV20-1	CSALGSGGSEQYF	TGCAGTGCCCTGGGGTCGGGGGGCTCCGAGCAGTACTTC
TRBJ2-3	-	TRBD2	TRBV7-2	CASRQPGTSVDTQYF	TGTGCCAGCAGACAACCGGGAACTAGCGTCGATACGCAGTATTTT
TRBJ1-2	once	TRBD1	TRBV12-3/TRBV12-4	CASSLAYGQGANYGYTF	TGTGCCAGCAGTTTAGCCTACGGACAGGGAGCTAACTATGGCTACACCTTC
TRBJ2-1	-	-	TRBV20-1	CSAEDRSSYNEQFF	TGCAGTGCCGAAGACAGAAGCTCCTACAATGAGCAGTTCTTC
TRBJ2-5	few	-	TRBV18	CASSPVGIPQETQYF	TGTGCCAGCTCACCGGTAGGAATCCCTCAAGAGACCCAGTACTTC
TRBJ2-5	-	TRBD1	TRBV12-3/TRBV12-4	CASSGGGTGRKNEQYF	TGTGCCAGCAGTGGAGGGGGGACAGGGAGGAAAAATGAGCAGTACTTC
TRBJ1-6	-	-	TRBV12-3/TRBV12-4	CASRDRWNSPLHF	TGTGCCAGCAGAGACAGGTGGAATTCACCCCTCCACTTT
TRBJ1-2	-	TRBD1	TRBV5-5	CASSAGTGDLGGYGYTF	TGTGCCAGCAGCGCCGGGACAGGGGATTTAGGAGGATATGGCTACACCTTC
TRBJ2-4	few	-	TRBV4-3	CASSQDRGYNIQYF	TGCGCCAGCAGCCAAGACAGGGGATATAACATTCAGTACTTC
TRBJ1-4	-	-	TRBV7-9	CASRGQATNEKLFF	TGTGCCAGCAGGGGACAAGCAACTAATGAAAAACTGTTTTTT
TRBJ2-5	few	-	TRBV5-1	CASSLAVFETQYF	TGCGCCAGCAGCTTGGCCGTCTTTGAGACCCAGTACTTC
TRBJ2-3	-	-	TRBV9	CASSVDGQSSTDTQYF	TGTGCCAGCAGCGTAGATGGGCAATCTAGCACAGATACGCAGTATTTT
TRBJ2-7	few	-	TRBV21-1	CASSKVRLAGGTSYEQYF	TGTGCCAGCAGCAAAGTGAGGCTGGCGGGAGGGACCTCCTACGAGCAGTACTTC
TRBJ2-3	-	-	TRBV7-2	CATKGGVGTGVGSDTQYF	TGTGCCACAAAGGGGGGCGTAGGGACGGGTGTTGGGTCAGATACGCAGTATTTT
TRBJ1-2	once	-	TRBV20-1	CSASGYGGADYGYTF	TGCAGTGCTAGTGGGTACGGGGGCGCGGACTATGGCTACACCTTC
TRBJ2-6	-	TRBD1	TRBV5-1	CASSRPGQAPSGANVLTF	TGCGCCAGCAGCCGGCCGGGACAGGCGCCTTCTGGGGCCAACGTCCTGACTTTC
TRBJ2-1	-	TRBD2	TRBV29-1	CSLKWDYAQYNEQFF	TGCAGCTTAAAATGGGACTACGCCCAATACAATGAGCAGTTCTTC
TRBJ2-3	many	-	TRBV5-1	CASSLVAGSTDTQYF	TGTGCCAGCAGCTTAGTCGCGGGCAGCACAGATACGCAGTATTTT
TRBJ2-6	-	-	TRBV29-1	CSVEDYLPRSGANVLTF	TGCAGCGTTGAAGATTATCTCCCCAGGTCTGGGGCCAACGTCCTGACTTTC
TRBJ2-5	few	-	TRBV5-1	CASSLPSDRSQQETQYF	TGCGCCAGCAGCTTGCCCTCCGACAGGAGCCAACAAGAGACCCAGTACTTC
TRBJ1-4	few	-	TRBV10-3	CAISDINEKLFF	TGTGCCATCAGTGATATTAATGAAAAACTGTTTTTT
TRBJ2-5	few	-	TRBV13	CASTDGAQETQYF	TGTGCCAGCACCGATGGGGCGCAAGAGACCCAGTACTTC
TRBJ2-7	-	-	TRBV4-3	CASQAPVPGAVTYEQYF	TGCGCCAGCCAGGCCCCAGTCCCAGGGGCCGTTACCTACGAGCAGTACTTC
TRBJ2-2	few	-	TRBV7-9	CASSANSRRSWRTNTGELFF	TGTGCCAGCAGCGCGAATTCGAGACGTAGCTGGAGGACGAACACCGGGGAGCTGTTTTTT
TRBJ1-6	-	-	TRBV10-3	CAISDGPSNSPLHF	TGTGCCATCAGTGACGGACCTTCGAATTCACCCCTCCACTTT
TRBJ1-4	-	-	TRBV3-1	CASSHGGGSGEKLFF	TGTGCCAGCAGCCATGGTGGGGGATCCGGGGAAAAACTGTTTTTT
TRBJ2-5	-	-	TRBV6-2/TRBV6-3	CASHGAGSNPRYLETQYF	TGTGCCAGCCATGGGGCGGGCTCAAACCCTCGTTATTTGGAGACCCAGTACTTC
TRBJ2-3	-	TRBD2	TRBV24-1	CATSDPSGGGTDTQYF	TGTGCCACCAGTGATCCAAGCGGGGGGGGCACAGATACGCAGTATTTT
TRBJ2-3	few	-	TRBV12-5	CASGSLATDTQYF	TGTGCTAGTGGTTCCTTAGCAACGGATACGCAGTATTTT
TRBJ2-7	few	-	TRBV7-2	CASSRSAGTNNEQYF	TGTGCCAGCAGCCGATCAGCCGGGACGAACAATGAGCAGTACTTC
TRBJ2-3	-	TRBD2	TRBV20-1	CSARSSGGFTDTQYF	TGCAGTGCTAGATCCAGCGGGGGATTCACAGATACGCAGTATTTT
TRBJ2-7	-	-	TRBV4-3	CASSQGRGPYSYEQYF	TGCGCCAGCAGCCAGGGCAGAGGACCTTACTCCTACGAGCAGTACTTC
TRBJ1-6	few	-	TRBV11-3	CASSLDSYNSPLHF	TGTGCCAGCAGCTTAGACAGCTATAATTCACCCCTCCACTTT
TRBJ1-1	-	TRBD1	TRBV7-2	CASSLDIVGQGGSTEAFF	TGTGCCAGCAGCTTAGATATTGTAGGACAGGGGGGTAGCACTGAAGCTTTCTTT
TRBJ1-1	-	-	TRBV28	CASSLLKQENTEAFF	TGTGCCAGCAGTTTGCTGAAACAGGAAAACACTGAAGCTTTCTTT
TRBJ2-3	-	TRBD2	TRBV27	CASRQPSGGTTDTQYF	TGTGCCAGCAGACAACCTAGCGGGGGGACCACAGATACGCAGTATTTT
TRBJ2-1	many	-	TRBV6-2/TRBV6-3	CASSYSENRDEQFF	TGTGCCAGCAGTTACTCAGAGAACCGAGATGAGCAGTTCTTC
TRBJ1-1	few	-	TRBV6-2/TRBV6-3	CASSQVTNTEAFF	TGTGCCAGCAGTCAGGTTACCAACACTGAAGCTTTCTTT
TRBJ1-2	-	TRBD1	TRBV7-9	CASSQGTGEGDGYTF	TGTGCCAGCAGCCAAGGGACAGGGGAAGGGGATGGCTACACCTTC